This T cell receptor beta chain was identified during a study of shared clonotypes between healthy human individuals. Study results and limitations: Shared across four donors were around 5% of the naive CD4 clonotypes.

Sorted-subset replicate PCR reactions were performed with about 200 ng DNA, corresponding to about 32,000 T cell genomes. Only in-frame clones appear in the TCRdb table, and some are missing; sequencing was by immunoSEQ multiplex PCR. Of fewer than 400,000 clones in the sample, roughly 70% were seen once. A remark on this clone: The antigen remains unidentified.

The donors were all Caucasian adults (living in Nashville, Tennessee). Trimming took 7 bases from V and 2 from J, leaving 8 bases between them. Germline V gene lookup returns CDR1 WSHSY and CDR2 SAAADI. This CDR3 spans 12 amino acids. This chain links TRBV10-2 with TRBJ2-5; D remains unclear. The sequence was obtained from a man aged 30 to 39 in good health. Sequencing input: memory CD4+ T cells sorted from blood. Subset denoted: CD45RA-negative fraction. CDR3 bases: TGCGCCAGCAACGCCGGACAAGAGACCCAGTACTTC. Protein: CASNAGQETQYF.